Described below is a single T cell receptor (beta chain) sequence and its context. The treatment is: some 19 received Ad26.COV2.S at low or high dose, single or two shots; about five received placebo; per-sample allocation not given. Sampling occurred on day 63 after the first vaccine or placebo injection. Between the trimmed V and J ends, which lost 0 bases and 4 bases, there was a span of 6 bases. The germline V gene has CDR1 KGHSH and CDR2 LQKENI. The CDR3 runs to 13 residues. These data are taken from a study of Ad26.COV2.S vaccination and SARS-CoV-2 variants. At the level of the study: Administration of Ad26.COV2.S was intramuscular, either once or twice 56 days apart.

The protocol was immunoSEQ multiplex PCR, while the TCRdb copy is restricted to in-frame clones and leaves out a portion. The table shows about 440,000 clones, with roughly nine tenths occurring only once. The receptor comes from a person between 18 and 59 years old who received the Ad26.COV2.S COVID-19 vaccine or a placebo. This chain connects TRBV18 to TRBJ1-2; D is ambiguous. Sequenced material: peripheral blood, taken in a trial of Ad26.COV2.S vaccine versus placebo. The CDR3 sequence is CASSPPTSYGYTF. The CDR3 bases are TGTGCCAGCTCACCACCTACGTCCTATGGCTACACCTTC. The full variable domain, with the rest looked up from reference TRBV18 and TRBJ1-2, is NAGVMQNPRHLVRRRGQEARLRCSPMKGHSHVYWYRQLPEEGLKFMVYLQKENIIDESGMPKERFSAEFPKEGPSILRIQQVVRGDSAAYFCASSPPTSYGYTFGSGTRLTVV.